This is a list of T cell receptor beta chains from one sample in a study of OX40 agonist ivuxolimab in advanced cancers. Sequenced by immunoSEQ multiplex PCR; TCRdb stores in-frame clones only, minus some. Of 26,000 or so clones in the sample, 80% to 90% are singletons; the top ten hold 15% to 20%. Source: CD4+ or CD8+ T cells sorted from blood, taken in a trial of the OX40 agonist ivuxolimab. These receptors originate from an adult with an advanced solid tumor such as melanoma, head and neck, liver or kidney cancer. Both conserved end residues are part of each CDR3.

J	V	length	CDR3
TRBJ2-1	TRBV2	16	CASSVGSGFSYNEQFF
TRBJ2-6	TRBV27	13	CASSPQGANVLTF
TRBJ2-3	TRBV5-1	12	CASSFGADTQYF
TRBJ2-7	TRBV5-4	15	CASRVDARFSYEQYF
TRBJ2-5	TRBV7-6	15	CASSLERGGQETQYF
TRBJ2-3	TRBV4-2	16	CASSHGTLPSTDTQYF
TRBJ2-1	TRBV7-8	13	CASSQEGIGEQFF
TRBJ2-5	TRBV10-3	14	CAISPGLELETQYF
TRBJ2-7	TRBV28	9	CASGSLAAF
TRBJ1-3	TRBV5-5	11	CASSFGNTIYF
TRBJ1-5	TRBV19	15	CASRDPETSNQPQHF
TRBJ1-1	TRBV7-9	13	CASILGTNTEAFF
TRBJ2-5	TRBV5-4	14	CASSSGQGFETQYF
TRBJ1-6	TRBV27	16	CASSPDILASNSPLHF
TRBJ2-1	TRBV2	14	CASNFVAGAREQFF
TRBJ1-4	TRBV14	17	CASSEQGSRATNEKLFF
TRBJ2-2	TRBV27	13	CASGTGVNGELFF
TRBJ2-1	TRBV14	13	CASSPLAANEQFF
TRBJ1-4	TRBV28	13	CASSFNQWEKLFF
TRBJ2-4	TRBV5-1	15	CASSLKGRQIDIQYF
TRBJ2-1	TRBV7-3	16	CASSLPTGTGYDEQFF
TRBJ2-7	TRBV5-1	17	CASSLGLAGGPSYEQYF
TRBJ2-5	TRBV19	15	CASSWGTSGIETQYF
TRBJ2-7	TRBV28	14	CASGESLGVGEQYF
TRBJ2-2	TRBV7-6	14	CASSFLSDTGELFF
TRBJ1-3	TRBV4-1	16	CASSHREGDSGNTIYF
TRBJ1-2	TRBV7-9	14	CASSFSRGGEGYTF
TRBJ2-2	TRBV2	15	CASSPSREVTGELFF
TRBJ2-7	TRBV25-1	12	CASSGSSYEQYF
TRBJ2-3	TRBV9	16	CASSVVGGLGTDTQYF
TRBJ2-5	TRBV7-9	15	CASSSPYGARETQYF
TRBJ2-7	TRBV19	13	CASSTQGLAEQYF
TRBJ2-1	TRBV27	15	CASGVGASPYNEQFF
TRBJ2-2	TRBV27	16	CASSSYTSGSTGELFF
TRBJ2-7	TRBV27	14	CASSLLAGAYEQYF
TRBJ2-1	TRBV6-6	12	CASTGSYNEQFF
TRBJ1-1	TRBV5-4	13	CASSSDTNTEAFF
TRBJ2-1	TRBV7-9	14	CASTEGPSYNEQFF
TRBJ1-5	TRBV5-1	15	CASSLMGVGNQPQHF
TRBJ2-1	TRBV2	16	CASSEAGTSGTGEQFF
TRBJ2-1	TRBV5-4	12	CASSGDYLEQFF
TRBJ1-6	TRBV27	15	CASSFLGRGRSPLHF
TRBJ1-4	TRBV27	15	CASSEQTAKREKLFF
TRBJ2-5	TRBV4-1	13	CASSQGREETQYF
TRBJ2-1	TRBV12-5	16	CASGLQQGAPYNEQFF
TRBJ2-1	TRBV9	12	CASSQQGDEQFF
TRBJ2-1	TRBV9	16	CASSGRADKAYNEQFF
TRBJ1-2	TRBV7-9	13	CASSPQENYGYTF
TRBJ1-1	TRBV19	15	CASRVRRARNTEAFF
TRBJ2-1	TRBV13	15	CASSLELRSYNEQFF
TRBJ2-4	TRBV5-6	15	CASSLVGTGTDIQYF
TRBJ2-4	TRBV7-9	16	CASSLVRGPSENIQYF
TRBJ2-7	TRBV7-9	12	CASRVGNYEQYF
TRBJ2-1	TRBV7-9	18	CASSPGIAGGLSYNEQFF
TRBJ2-7	TRBV7-2	18	CASSSLIPDRGRSYEQYF
TRBJ2-3	TRBV27	16	CASSFRDGGATDTQYF
TRBJ2-5	TRBV11-2	16	CASSQMASGLWETQYF
TRBJ2-1	TRBV29-1	15	CSVGGGLAGGNEQFF
TRBJ2-7	TRBV6-5	13	CASSYRGRDEQYF